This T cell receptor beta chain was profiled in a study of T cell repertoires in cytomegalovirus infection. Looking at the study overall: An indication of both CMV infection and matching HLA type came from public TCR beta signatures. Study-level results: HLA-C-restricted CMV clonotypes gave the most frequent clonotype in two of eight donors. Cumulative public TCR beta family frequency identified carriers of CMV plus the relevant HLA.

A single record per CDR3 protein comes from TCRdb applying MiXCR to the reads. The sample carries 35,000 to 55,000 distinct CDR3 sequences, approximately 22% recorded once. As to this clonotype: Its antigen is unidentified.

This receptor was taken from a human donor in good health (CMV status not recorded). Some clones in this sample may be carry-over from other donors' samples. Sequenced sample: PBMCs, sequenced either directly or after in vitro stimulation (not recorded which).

CDR3 DNA: TGTGCCAGCAGCCCGGACGCAGATACGCAGTATTTT. It translates to CASSPDADTQYF. The chain links TRBV5-5 to TRBJ2-3; D remains ambiguous. Trimming stripped 4 bases from V and 4 bases from J, with 7 bases between. Germline V gene lookup returns CDR1 SGHKS and CDR2 YYEKEE (reference sequence). This CDR3 comprises 12 residues. Supplemented by reference TRBV5-5 and TRBJ2-3, the full variable domain reads DAGVTQSPTHLIKTRGQQVTLRCSPISGHKSVSWYQQVLGQGPQFIFQYYEKEERGRGNFPDRFSARQFPNYSSELNVNALLLGDSALYLCASSPDADTQYFGPGTRLTVL.